This T cell receptor (beta chain) originates from a study of T cell repertoires in cytomegalovirus infection. Points from the study as a whole: Pooled public TCR beta family frequency picked out CMV carriers with the relevant HLA.

Each CDR3 protein gets one entry after TCRdb re-called the reads with MiXCR. The sample lists 6,500 to 9,000 distinct CDR3 sequences, approximately 49% occurring once. With respect to this clonotype: The antigen is not known.

Per germline, CDR1 SGHVS and CDR2 FQNEAQ. Between the trimmed V and J ends, which lost 7 bases and 2 bases, there was a span of 17 bases. CDR3 size: 15 residues. This clonotype was obtained from a human donor in good health (CMV status not recorded). Some clones in this sample may be carry-over from other donors' samples. The specimen was PBMCs, sequenced either directly or after in vitro stimulation (not recorded which). The V call is TRBV7-8, the J call TRBJ1-1; D may be TRBD1 (6 bases). The CDR3 sequence: CASIYEDSHNTEAFF. The CDR3, as DNA: TGTGCCAGCATCTATGAGGACAGCCATAACACTGAAGCTTTCTTT.